This T cell receptor (beta chain) appears in the sequencing data of a study of control samples from healthy donors and cancer patients (dated by TCRdb to the early 2020s). On this clone itself: There is no known antigen for this receptor. No base quality information exists; no much larger clone differs at one position.

The library was generated by the immunoSEQ multiplex PCR assay. Imported from immuneACCESS, the table was reduced by TCRdb to in-frame sequences with V and J called. These copies leave out some clones; in studies compared against another copy, an unresolved V gene accounts for under half, and the cause of the remainder is not known. This sample comprises 130,000 or so clones, more than 75% of them detected only once. Of the sample, around 3% falls within the top ten clones. This sequence originates from a man between 60 and 70 years old in good health. Sequencing input: blood.

The sequence in DNA is TGCGCCAGCAGCTTGCGGCCGGCCGGTGGGAATGAAAAACTGTTTTTT. The encoded protein is CASSLRPAGGNEKLFF. The chain couples TRBV5-1 to TRBJ1-4; no D gene call is confident. Trimming takes 1 base from V and 5 bases from J, and the germline ends sit 15 bases apart. CDR1 and CDR2 are drawn from the germline V gene: SGHRS, YFSETQ. Taken from cysteine to phenylalanine, the CDR3 has 16 residues. Left in the record is the CDR3 DNA by itself, 48 bases read in frame from the first base.